Below, 32 T cell receptor beta chains from the same sample are listed, as sequenced in a study of Graves' ophthalmopathy and Graves' hyperthyroidism. The sequenced template was RNA, covering the TCR beta CDR3 region. Amplification began with first-round RT-PCR using HTBI primers, then second-round multiplex PCR was performed. TCRdb analysed the multiplex PCR reads with MiXCR anew, one entry per CDR3 protein. This table holds about 740,000 distinct CDR3 sequences, 40% found once. Sequencing was done on a sample of peripheral blood. The receptor source for this set is an adult man with Graves' ophthalmopathy.

The sample holds a few counts of this clonotype. CDR3 nucleotides: TGCAGCGCGTCCGGACAGGGGGTGGCGAGTGAGCAGTACTTC. It specifies CSASGQGVASEQYF. The chain combines TRBV29-1 with TRBJ2-7; 10 bases fit TRBD1. With 7 bases clipped from V and 7 bases from J, the junction kept 13 bases outside the gene matches. The V gene's germline CDR1 is SQVTM and CDR2 ANQGSEA. The CDR3 sequence is 14 residues long.

This clonotype occurred many times. The genes are TRBV10-3 and TRBJ2-5; the D gene is possibly TRBD2 (6 bases). This CDR3 has 14 residues. Trimming removed 4 bases at V and 1 base at J, with 10 bases between. Germline assignment: CDR1 ENHRY and CDR2 SYGVKD. The CDR3 sequence is CAISARLGQETQYF. In DNA form, the CDR3 reads TGTGCCATCAGTGCCCGACTAGGCCAAGAGACCCAGTACTTC.

J is TRBJ2-7 and V is TRBV25-1; D might be TRBD1 (6 bases). V lost 6 bases and J 2 bases, leaving 17 bases between the germline ends. Germline CDR1 reads MGHDK; CDR2 reads SYGVNS. This CDR3 region has 15 residues. CDR3 amino acids: CASSSPGQGAYEQYF. The CDR3 nucleotides read TGTGCCAGCAGCTCACCGGGACAAGGGGCCTACGAGCAGTACTTC.

This clonotype has a handful of counts. V usage is TRBV7-9 and J usage is TRBJ2-6, with D hard to call. Germline V lookup: CDR1 SEHNR, CDR2 FQNEAQ (reference sequence). Trimming shortened V by 6 bases and J by 4 bases, and 10 bases separated the two germline ends. This CDR3 contains 14 residues. The CDR3 here is CASSWFGGANVLTF. Written as DNA, the CDR3 is TGTGCCAGCAGTTGGTTTGGGGGGGCCAACGTCCTGACTTTC.

The chain recombines TRBV10-3 with TRBJ1-1, with no clear D. CDR1 is ENHRY and CDR2 is SYGVKD in the germline V gene. Trimming cost V 5 bases and J 7 bases, with 11 bases left between them. The CDR3 loop spans 12 amino acids. The CDR3 sequence: CAISYQSIEAFF. CDR3 bases: TGTGCCATCAGTTACCAATCAATTGAAGCTTTCTTT.

This clonotype was observed many times. The chain recombines TRBV11-2 with TRBJ2-5; 8 bases match TRBD2. Looked up from germline, CDR1 is SGHAT and CDR2 is FQNNGV. Germline trimming cut 5 bases from V and 7 bases from J; bases unmatched to any gene: 9. This CDR3 region has 14 residues. DNA of the CDR3: TGTGCCAGCAGCCAAAGGAGCGGGGGAGGGACCCAGTACTTC. This encodes CASSQRSGGGTQYF. The whole variable domain, remainder taken from reference TRBV11-2 and TRBJ2-5, is EAGVAQSPRYKIIEKRQSVAFWCNPISGHATLYWYQQILGQGPKLLIQFQNNGVVDDSQLPKDRFSAERLKGVDSTLKIQPAKLEDSAVYLCASSQRSGGGTQYFGPGTRLLVL.

The chain joins TRBV28 to TRBJ1-2; D is unclear. CDR1 and CDR2 (germline): MDHEN, SYDVKM. The CDR3 is 15 residues long. The V and J ends lost 1 base and 8 bases respectively, with 17 bases between them. The CDR3, as DNA: TGTGCCAGCAGTTTATACAGCTTGGACGGCAAAGGCTACACCTTC. Its protein product is CASSLYSLDGKGYTF.

The chain is built from TRBV5-4 and TRBJ1-2; 7 bases are shared with TRBD1. This CDR3 comprises 14 residues. V lost 5 bases to trimming and J lost 4 bases; unmatched junction nucleotides: 8. Germline CDR1 reads SGHNT; CDR2 reads YYREEE (reference sequence). The CDR3 DNA reads TGTGCCAGCAGGACACAGGGGCCGCCCTATGGCTACACCTTC. It is translated as CASRTQGPPYGYTF.

V gene TRBV29-1 combines with J gene TRBJ1-3, with D possibly TRBD1 on 6 matching bases. The length of the CDR3 is 13 residues. Germline V gene data show CDR1 as SQVTM and CDR2 as ANQGSEA. The V and J ends lost 4 bases and 4 bases respectively, with 11 bases between them. Here the CDR3 reads CSVGTRGGNTIYF. Here the CDR3 DNA reads TGCAGCGTTGGAACCAGGGGCGGAAACACCATATATTTT.

V and J are TRBV25-1 and TRBJ1-4; D call uncertain. Trimming stripped 6 bases from V and 6 bases from J, with 17 bases between. The CDR3 is made up of 15 amino acids. Germline assignment: CDR1 MGHDK and CDR2 SYGVNS. The CDR3 sequence is CASRTVGGGHEKLFF. DNA for the CDR3: TGTGCCAGCAGAACCGTGGGAGGCGGGCATGAAAAACTGTTTTTT.

This clonotype was detected a few times. The chain joins TRBV5-8 to TRBJ2-5; D is ambiguous. Deletions cut 2 bases from V and 5 bases from J, with 13 bases between. CDR3 size: 14 residues. Germline lookup yields CDR1 SGHTS and CDR2 YDEGEE. CDR3 residues: CASSFWKRWETQYF. DNA of the CDR3: TGTGCCAGCAGCTTTTGGAAGAGGTGGGAGACCCAGTACTTC.

The chain links TRBV20-1 to TRBJ1-2; 7 nucleotides align to TRBD1. Germline loops: CDR1 DFQATT, CDR2 SNEGSKA (reference sequence). This CDR3 is 12 amino acids long. J lost 2 bases, V lost 7 bases, and 4 bases had no gene match. CDR3 bases: TGCAGTGGTGACAGGGCAAACTATGGCTACACCTTC. It translates to CSGDRANYGYTF.

This clonotype was picked up many times. This chain joins TRBV12-3 or TRBV12-4 and TRBJ1-1, with 9 positions matching TRBD1. The CDR3 spans 14 residues. J gave up 5 bases and V 6 bases, and 7 bases lay outside the gene matches. In DNA, the CDR3 is TGTGCCAGCAGATGGGGACAGGGTGGTACTGAAGCTTTCTTT. Translation gives CASRWGQGGTEAFF.

This clonotype appeared a single time. This chain uses TRBV29-1 with TRBJ1-2, with 8 nucleotides matching TRBD1. Germline values: CDR1 SQVTM, CDR2 ANQGSEA. Trimming took 8 bases from V and 4 from J; bases not matched to a gene: 6. The CDR3 totals 12 residues. The CDR3 bases are TGCAGCCAAAACGGACAGGGCTATGGCTACACCTTC. It translates to CSQNGQGYGYTF.

This clonotype was detected a few times. The rearrangement joins TRBV11-2 to TRBJ2-7; no clear D. This CDR3 contains 17 residues. Trimming took 2 bases from V and 6 from J, leaving 23 bases between them. The germline V gene encodes CDR1 SGHAT and CDR2 FQNNGV. Here the CDR3 DNA reads TGTGCCAGCAGCTTAAATCTCCGAGACCCTAGGCGGTCCGAGCAGTACTTC. Amino acids: CASSLNLRDPRRSEQYF. The full variable domain, with the rest looked up from reference TRBV11-2 and TRBJ2-7, is EAGVAQSPRYKIIEKRQSVAFWCNPISGHATLYWYQQILGQGPKLLIQFQNNGVVDDSQLPKDRFSAERLKGVDSTLKIQPAKLEDSAVYLCASSLNLRDPRRSEQYFGPGTRLTVT.

This clonotype turned up a few times. V gene TRBV5-4 combines with J gene TRBJ2-7; 7 nucleotides line up with TRBD1. Germline V gene data show CDR1 as SGHNT and CDR2 as YYREEE (reference sequence). J gave up 2 bases and V 6 bases, and 8 bases lay outside the gene matches. The CDR3 extends over 14 amino acids. CDR3 residues: CASTPTGSTYEQYF. For the CDR3, the DNA is TGTGCCAGCACCCCGACAGGGTCGACCTACGAGCAGTACTTC.

This chain connects TRBV25-1 to TRBJ2-2; D call uncertain. Trimming removed 6 bases from V and 0 bases from J, with 11 bases in between. Germline loops: CDR1 MGHDK, CDR2 SYGVNS. This CDR3 is 15 amino acids long. CDR3 coding DNA: TGTGCCAGCAGACAACGGCCCGCGAACACCGGGGAGCTGTTTTTT. This gives the protein CASRQRPANTGELFF.

This clonotype was detected only a few times. The chain is built from TRBV20-1 and TRBJ1-2; perhaps TRBD1 as D (5 bases). V shed 7 bases and J shed 4 bases, with 13 bases lying between them. This CDR3 spans 12 amino acids. Per germline, CDR1 DFQATT and CDR2 SNEGSKA (reference sequence). CDR3 coding DNA: TGCAGTGGGGGCCAGGGCGGCTATGGCTACACCTTC. It yields the protein CSGGQGGYGYTF.

The chain joins TRBV6-1 to TRBJ2-7, with TRBD1 as a possible D gene (6 bases). From germline, CDR1 is MNHNS and CDR2 SASEGT. Trimming removed 5 bases at V and 3 bases at J, with 23 bases between. The CDR3 has 17 amino acids. The CDR3 region is CASSYSIRAGAIYEQYF. DNA for the CDR3: TGTGCCAGCAGTTACTCGATCAGGGCAGGGGCAATCTACGAGCAGTACTTC.

The rearrangement joins TRBV5-6 to TRBJ1-2, with 9 bases lining up with TRBD1. Germline values: CDR1 SGHDT, CDR2 YYEEEE. J gave up 5 bases and V 4 bases, and 9 bases lay outside the gene matches. The CDR3 spans 15 residues. CDR3 DNA sequence: TGTGCCAGCAGCCCACCCGGGACAGGGCGTTATGGCTACACCTTC. The encoded protein is CASSPPGTGRYGYTF.

This clonotype was detected only a few times. The chain links TRBV11-2 to TRBJ1-1; D gene ambiguous. Per germline, CDR1 SGHAT and CDR2 FQNNGV. CDR3 length equals 16 residues. Trimming removed 7 bases from V and 5 bases from J, with 23 bases in between. The CDR3 loop reads CASNPTSFYRRTEAFF. The CDR3 DNA reads TGTGCCAGCAACCCGACAAGTTTTTATCGACGGACTGAAGCTTTCTTT.

The V and J genes are TRBV29-1 and TRBJ2-7; D assignment may be TRBD1 or TRBD2 (5 bases each). The germline gives CDR1 SQVTM, CDR2 ANQGSEA. Trimming left V 3 bases short and J 3 bases short, with 12 bases between. The CDR3 consists of 13 residues. In DNA form, the CDR3 reads TGCAGCGTTGACCGGGACGGATTCTACGAGCAGTACTTC. Translated, it gives CSVDRDGFYEQYF.

As DNA, the CDR3 is TGCAGTGCTAGAGATGACAGGTCGAGCTCCTATAATTCACCCCTCCACTTT. Translating it yields CSARDDRSSSYNSPLHF. This chain connects TRBV20-1 to TRBJ1-6; a weak D match, TRBD1 (6 bases). Trimming took 0 bases from V and 0 from J, leaving 12 bases between them. The CDR3 is made up of 17 amino acids. Germline V gene lookup returns CDR1 DFQATT and CDR2 SNEGSKA (reference sequence).

This clonotype was seen more than once but under ten times. J is TRBJ2-7 and V is TRBV4-3; 8 nucleotides align to TRBD1. Germline CDR1 is LGHNA and CDR2 is YSLEER. V trimming: 0 bases; J trimming: 2 bases; junction bases outside the gene matches: 6. The CDR3 totals 16 residues. The CDR3 DNA reads TGCGCCAGCAGCCAAGATCAGGGACAGGCGACCTACGAGCAGTACTTC. Translating it yields CASSQDQGQATYEQYF.

In its sample, this clonotype was seen many times. The chain employs TRBV9 and TRBJ1-5, with D possibly TRBD1 on 6 matching bases. Per the germline V gene, CDR1 is SGDLS and CDR2 is YYNGEE. The CDR3 extends over 15 amino acids. V lost 8 bases to trimming and J lost 3 bases, with 18 bases between them. CDR3 DNA: TGTGCCAGTTCAGCATCCAGGGGTGTCAATCAGCCCCAGCATTTT. It yields the protein CASSASRGVNQPQHF.

DNA for the CDR3: TGTGCCAGCAGTGAGGACGGCGAAAAACTGTTTTTT. Amino acid sequence: CASSEDGEKLFF. The V and J genes are TRBV2 and TRBJ1-4; no firm D call. V dropped 3 bases and J dropped 8 bases, with 7 bases sitting between them. The length of the CDR3 is 12 residues. Looked up from germline, CDR1 is SNHLY and CDR2 is FYNNEI.

In nucleotides, the CDR3 is TGTGCCACCAGCAGAGTCGGGGGGGCGGCGGAGACCCAGTACTTC. Translating it yields CATSRVGGAAETQYF. The rearrangement uses TRBV15 and TRBJ2-5, with 8 bases aligning to TRBD2. Germline loops: CDR1 LNHNV, CDR2 YYDKDF (reference sequence). V was clipped by 1 base and J by 5 bases; unmatched bases: 6. The CDR3 is 15 amino acids. Based on the CDR3 plus reference TRBV15 and TRBJ2-5, the full variable domain is DAMVIQNPRYQVTQFGKPVTLSCSQTLNHNVMYWYQQKSSQAPKLLFHYYDKDFNNEADTPDNFQSRRPNTSFCFLDIRSPGLGDTAMYLCATSRVGGAAETQYFGPGTRLLVL.

This clonotype was recorded once. With a much larger clone just one base away, this may be a read error. J is TRBJ1-3 and V is TRBV7-9; no reliable D call. Germline assignment: CDR1 SEHNR and CDR2 FQNEAQ (reference sequence). Trimming removed 6 bases from V and 4 bases from J, with 16 bases in between. The CDR3 consists of 15 residues. Here the CDR3 reads CASSRTSLGGNTIYF. CDR3 in DNA: TGTGCCAGCAGTCGCACCAGCCTAGGGGGAAACACCATATATTTT.

This clonotype appeared many times. J is TRBJ2-5 and V is TRBV7-8, with D unresolved. Trimming left V 3 bases short and J 5 bases short, with 10 bases between. This CDR3 is 13 amino acids long. Germline CDR1 and CDR2: SGHVS and FQNEAQ. The CDR3 spells CASSFTDPETQYF. The CDR3 coding sequence is TGTGCCAGCAGCTTTACAGACCCGGAGACCCAGTACTTC.

As regards this clonotype: A much larger clone differs by one base, so this may be a read error. The rearrangement joins TRBV20-1 to TRBJ1-2, with D perhaps TRBD1 (5 bases). The CDR3 runs to 12 residues. Germline V gene sequence: CDR1 DFQATT, CDR2 SNEGSKA (reference sequence). CDR3 nucleotide sequence: TGCAGCCACGGGGGAGGGACCGATGACTACACCTTC. Its translation: CSHGGGTDDYTF.

V gene TRBV6-5 combines with J gene TRBJ2-7; perhaps TRBD1 as D (5 bases). The CDR3 length is 13 residues. From germline, CDR1 is MNHEY and CDR2 SVGAGI. V lost 6 bases, J lost 3 bases, and 12 bases lay in between. The CDR3 DNA sequence: TGTGCCAGCAGGGTTCAGGGTGGCTACGAGCAGTACTTC. It is translated as CASRVQGGYEQYF.

CDR3 in amino acids: CASSIGTATIGYTF. The CDR3 DNA reads as TGTGCCAGTAGTATAGGGACAGCGACTATTGGCTACACCTTC. The gene calls are TRBV19 and TRBJ1-2; possible D gene TRBD1, 6 bases. The CDR3 sequence is 14 residues long. The germline gives CDR1 LNHDA, CDR2 SQIVND (reference sequence). Trimming cost V 1 base and J 7 bases, with 13 bases left between them.